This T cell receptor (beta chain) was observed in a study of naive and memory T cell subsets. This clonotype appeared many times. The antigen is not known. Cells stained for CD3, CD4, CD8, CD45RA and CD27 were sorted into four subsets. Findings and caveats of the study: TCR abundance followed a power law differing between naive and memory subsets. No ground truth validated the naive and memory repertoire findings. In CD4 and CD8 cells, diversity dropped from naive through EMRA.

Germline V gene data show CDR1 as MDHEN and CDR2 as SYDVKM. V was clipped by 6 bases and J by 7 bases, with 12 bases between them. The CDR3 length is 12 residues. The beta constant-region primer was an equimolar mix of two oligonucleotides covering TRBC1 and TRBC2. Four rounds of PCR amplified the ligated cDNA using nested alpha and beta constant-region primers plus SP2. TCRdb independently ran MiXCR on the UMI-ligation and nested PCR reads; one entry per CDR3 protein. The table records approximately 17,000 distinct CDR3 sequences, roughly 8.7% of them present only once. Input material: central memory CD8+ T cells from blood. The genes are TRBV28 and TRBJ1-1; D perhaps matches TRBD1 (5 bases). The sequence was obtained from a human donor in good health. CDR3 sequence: CASSLGHLEAFF. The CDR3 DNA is TGTGCCAGCAGCCTTGGACATCTTGAAGCTTTCTTT.